This T cell receptor (beta chain) emerged from a study of memory CD4+ T cells and cytomegalovirus serostatus. The wider study: Healthy Belgian adult donors included nine or ten CMV-positive and fewer than 25 CMV-negative people.

Data came from immunoSEQ multiplex PCR; TCRdb stores just in-frame clones and leaves some out. The table shows 50,000 to 60,000 clones, with around four fifths occurring only once. Single viable CD3+CD4+CD8-CD45RO+ cells were sorted as the memory CD4+ T cells. Donors' CMV status reflects serum IgG against pp150, pp28, p38, p52. V lost 6 bases and J lost 15; bases outside the gene matches: 11. CDR1 DFQATT and CDR2 SNEGSKA come from the germline V gene (reference sequence). This CDR3 has 11 residues. The genes are TRBV20-1 and TRBJ2-1, with 7 nucleotides matching TRBD2. Source material: memory CD4+ T cells from blood. The clonotype originates from an adult in good health and CMV-seropositive. CDR3 residues: CSATQGGDLFF. CDR3 sequence (DNA): TGCAGTGCCACCCAGGGAGGGGATTTGTTCTTC.